This TCR beta chain was captured in a study of shared clonotypes between healthy human individuals. CDR3 length: 14 amino acids. The ends were cut back, 3 bases at V and 3 bases at J, with 10 bases in the middle. Germline loops: CDR1 MDHEN, CDR2 SYDVKM. Sequenced by immunoSEQ multiplex PCR; TCRdb stores in-frame clones only, minus some. Found here are hundreds of thousands of clones, almost 97% of them singletons; the top ten hold 0.06%. V and J are TRBV28 and TRBJ2-3; D not certain. This sequence was found in a woman aged 25 to 39 in good health. Sequencing was performed on naive CD4+ T cells sorted from blood. Stated subset: CD45RA+ positively selected. The CDR3 sequence: CASSFVVRTDTQYF. DNA of the CDR3: TGTGCCAGCAGTTTTGTAGTCCGAACAGATACGCAGTATTTT.